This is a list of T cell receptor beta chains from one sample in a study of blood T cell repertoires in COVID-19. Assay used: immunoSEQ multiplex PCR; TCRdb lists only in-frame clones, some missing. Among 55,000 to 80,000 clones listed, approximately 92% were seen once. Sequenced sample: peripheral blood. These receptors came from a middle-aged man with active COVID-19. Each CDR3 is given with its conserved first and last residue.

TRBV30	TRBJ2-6	CAWRTTGGVAGANVLTF
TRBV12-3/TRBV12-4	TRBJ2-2	CAYRLRGGELFF
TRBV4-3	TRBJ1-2	CASSQDGGGQVGYTF
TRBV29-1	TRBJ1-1	CSVGQNTEAFF
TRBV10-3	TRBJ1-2	CAISDTPGQYDGYTF
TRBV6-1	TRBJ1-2	CASSELGLMAGQGDYYGYTF
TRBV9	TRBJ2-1	CASSVWYRGGEDEQFF
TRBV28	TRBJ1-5	CASSPTGRTGTNQPQHF
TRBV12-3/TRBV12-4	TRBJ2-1	CATSRGENEQFF
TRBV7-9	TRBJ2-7	CASSSQTGEVFYEQYF
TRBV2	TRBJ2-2	CASSPPGLAPGELFF
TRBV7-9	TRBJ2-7	CASSYPPGQGAYEQYF
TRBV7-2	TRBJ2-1	CASSSSPGDAYNEQFF
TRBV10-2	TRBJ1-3	CASSDGGAGGNTIYF
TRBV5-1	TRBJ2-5	CASSLGETSGGRETQYF
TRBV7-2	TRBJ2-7	CASSLQGTEQYF
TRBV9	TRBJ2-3	CASSVAPWTSGTDTQYF
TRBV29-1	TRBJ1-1	CSVGQGDDTEAFF
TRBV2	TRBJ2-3	CASSDSDRTSGSGDTQYF
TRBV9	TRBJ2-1	CASTSSASGGDEQFF
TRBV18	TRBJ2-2	CASSQGQGRTGELFF
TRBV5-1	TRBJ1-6	CASSGIQNSPLHF
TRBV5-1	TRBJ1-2	CASSTPRGQTNYGYTF
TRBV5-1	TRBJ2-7	CASSSGTAAYEQYF
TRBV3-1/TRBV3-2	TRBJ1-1	CASSPTLNTEAFF
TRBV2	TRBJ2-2	CASTGNRAGTGELFF
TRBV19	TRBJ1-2	CASRRTGVQANYGYTF
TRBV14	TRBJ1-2	CASSQRGTFYGYTF
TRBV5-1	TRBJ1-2	CASSLGLGTANYGYTF
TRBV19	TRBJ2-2	CASSPRQGWDRANTGELFF
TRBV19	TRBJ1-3	CASSTQGRSGNTIYF
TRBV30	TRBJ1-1	CAWSAGHPNTEAFF
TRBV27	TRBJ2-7	CASSPFLGGWEQYF
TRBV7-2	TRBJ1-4	CASSKDRDRGNEKLFF
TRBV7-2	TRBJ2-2	CASSKRSSGGPGELFF
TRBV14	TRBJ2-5	CASSLPGTETAKTQYF
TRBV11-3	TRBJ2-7	CASIRGEQYF
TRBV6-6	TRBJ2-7	CASSYAALEQYF